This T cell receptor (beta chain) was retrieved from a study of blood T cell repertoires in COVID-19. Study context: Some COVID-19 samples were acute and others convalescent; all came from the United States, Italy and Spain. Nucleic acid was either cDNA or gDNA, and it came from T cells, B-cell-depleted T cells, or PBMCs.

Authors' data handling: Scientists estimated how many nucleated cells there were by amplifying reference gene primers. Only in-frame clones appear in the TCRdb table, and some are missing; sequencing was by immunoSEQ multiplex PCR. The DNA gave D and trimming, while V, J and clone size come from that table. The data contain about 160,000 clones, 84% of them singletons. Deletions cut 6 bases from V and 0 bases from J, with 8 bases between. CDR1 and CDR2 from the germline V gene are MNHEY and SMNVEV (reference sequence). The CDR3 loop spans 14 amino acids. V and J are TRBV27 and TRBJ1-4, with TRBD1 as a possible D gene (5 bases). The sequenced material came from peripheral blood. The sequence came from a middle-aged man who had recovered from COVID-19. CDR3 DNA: TGTGCCAGCAGATTACAGGCAACTAATGAAAAACTGTTTTTT. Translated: CASRLQATNEKLFF. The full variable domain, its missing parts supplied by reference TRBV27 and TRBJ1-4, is EAQVTQNPRYLITVTGKKLTVTCSQNMNHEYMSWYRQDPGLGLRQIYYSMNVEVTDKGDVPEGYKVSRKEKRNFPLILESPSPNQTSLYFCASRLQATNEKLFFGSGTQLSVL.